This TCR beta chain was sequenced for a study of T cell repertoires in cytomegalovirus infection. Study-wide context: Through public TCR beta signatures, both CMV infection and matching HLA type were indicated.

TCRdb redid the calling of the reads with MiXCR, one entry per CDR3 protein. The repertoire consists of fewer than 250,000 distinct CDR3 sequences, with 9% to 15% occurring once and the leading ten covering 1.5% to 2%. The CDR3 totals 17 residues. Germline-derived CDR1 and CDR2 are SQVTM and ANQGSEA. The V segment lost 2 bases and the J segment 4 bases; nucleotides outside the gene matches: 7. This receptor was obtained from a human donor in good health (CMV status not recorded). Some clones in this sample may be carry-over from other donors' samples. Input material: PBMCs. The chain links TRBV29-1 to TRBJ2-2; 13 positions match TRBD2. The CDR3, as DNA: TGCAGCGTTGAAACTAGCGGGGGGGGCCGGGGCACCGGGGAGCTGTTTTTT. Its translation is CSVETSGGGRGTGELFF.